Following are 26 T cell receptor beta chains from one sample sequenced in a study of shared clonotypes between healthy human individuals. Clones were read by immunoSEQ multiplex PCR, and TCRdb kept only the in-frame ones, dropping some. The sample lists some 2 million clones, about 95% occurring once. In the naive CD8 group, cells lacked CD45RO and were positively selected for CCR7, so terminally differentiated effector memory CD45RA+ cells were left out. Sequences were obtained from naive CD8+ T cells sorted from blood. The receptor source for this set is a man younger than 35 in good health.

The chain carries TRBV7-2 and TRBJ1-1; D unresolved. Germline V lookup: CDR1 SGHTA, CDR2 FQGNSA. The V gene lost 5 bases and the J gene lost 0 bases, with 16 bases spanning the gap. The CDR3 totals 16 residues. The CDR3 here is CASSPPRGALNTEAFF. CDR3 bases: TGTGCCAGCAGCCCCCCGAGAGGAGCCTTGAACACTGAAGCTTTCTTT.

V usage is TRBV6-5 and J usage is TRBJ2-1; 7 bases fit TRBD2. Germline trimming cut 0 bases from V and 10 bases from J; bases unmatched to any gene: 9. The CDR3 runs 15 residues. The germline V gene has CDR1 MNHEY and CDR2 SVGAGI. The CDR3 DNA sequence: TGTGCCAGCAGTTACTCCGCGGGAGCGAAGGTGGAGCAGTTCTTC. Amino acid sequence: CASSYSAGAKVEQFF.

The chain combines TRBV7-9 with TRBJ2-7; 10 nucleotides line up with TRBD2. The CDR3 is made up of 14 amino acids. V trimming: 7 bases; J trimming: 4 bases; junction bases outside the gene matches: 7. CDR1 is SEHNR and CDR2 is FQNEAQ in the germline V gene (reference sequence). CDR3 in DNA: TGTGCCAGCATAGCGGGAGGTCGGCCTTACGAGCAGTACTTC. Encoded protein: CASIAGGRPYEQYF.

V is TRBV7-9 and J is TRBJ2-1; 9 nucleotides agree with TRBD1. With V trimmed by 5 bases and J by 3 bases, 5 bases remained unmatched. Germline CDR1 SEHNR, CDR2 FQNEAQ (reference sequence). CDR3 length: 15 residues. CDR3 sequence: CASSDRDRVYNEQFF. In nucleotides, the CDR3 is TGTGCCAGCAGCGACCGGGACAGGGTCTACAATGAGCAGTTCTTC. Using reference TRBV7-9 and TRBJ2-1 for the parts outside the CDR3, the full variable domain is DTGVSQNPRHKITKRGQNVTFRCDPISEHNRLYWYRQTLGQGPEFLTYFQNEAQLEKSRLLSDRFSAERPKGSFSTLEIQRTEQGDSAMYLCASSDRDRVYNEQFFGPGTRLTVL.

CDR3 region: CASSEDLRTGHYEQYF. In DNA, the CDR3 is TGTGCCAGCAGTGAGGATCTTCGGACAGGGCACTACGAGCAGTACTTC. The rearrangement links TRBV6-1 to TRBJ2-7, with 8 bases lining up with TRBD1. CDR1 is MNHNS, CDR2 SASEGT, per germline. The CDR3 contains 16 residues. The V and J ends lost 3 bases and 3 bases, in that order; junction bases with no gene match: 10.

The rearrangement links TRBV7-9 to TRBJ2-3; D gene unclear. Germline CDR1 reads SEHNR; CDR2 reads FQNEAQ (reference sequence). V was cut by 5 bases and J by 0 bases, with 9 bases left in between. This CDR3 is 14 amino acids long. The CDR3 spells CASSPVHSTDTQYF. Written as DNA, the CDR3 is TGTGCCAGCAGCCCAGTACACAGCACAGATACGCAGTATTTT.

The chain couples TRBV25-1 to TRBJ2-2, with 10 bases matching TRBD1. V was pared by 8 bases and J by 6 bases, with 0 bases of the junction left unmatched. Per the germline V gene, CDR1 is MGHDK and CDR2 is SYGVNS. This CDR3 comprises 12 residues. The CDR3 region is CASGQGAGELFF. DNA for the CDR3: TGTGCCAGCGGACAGGGGGCCGGGGAGCTGTTTTTT.

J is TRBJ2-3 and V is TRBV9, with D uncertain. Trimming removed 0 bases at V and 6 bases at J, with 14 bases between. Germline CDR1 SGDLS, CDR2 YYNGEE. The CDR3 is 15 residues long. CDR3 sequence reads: CASSVDDSPVDTQYF. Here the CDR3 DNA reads TGTGCCAGCAGCGTAGATGATAGCCCCGTGGATACGCAGTATTTT.

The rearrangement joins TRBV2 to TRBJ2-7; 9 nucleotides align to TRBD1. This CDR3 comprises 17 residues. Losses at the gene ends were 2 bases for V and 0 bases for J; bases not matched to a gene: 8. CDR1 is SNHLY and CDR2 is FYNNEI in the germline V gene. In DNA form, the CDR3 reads TGTGCCAGCAGTGAATCTGGACAGGGGACCCTCTCCTACGAGCAGTACTTC. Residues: CASSESGQGTLSYEQYF.

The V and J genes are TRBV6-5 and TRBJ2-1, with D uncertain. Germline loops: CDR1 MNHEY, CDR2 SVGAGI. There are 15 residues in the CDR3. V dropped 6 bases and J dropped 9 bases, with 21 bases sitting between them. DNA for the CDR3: TGTGCCAGCAGCCCTTTTCCGGGCCCTGGGGTTGAGCAGTTCTTC. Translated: CASSPFPGPGVEQFF.

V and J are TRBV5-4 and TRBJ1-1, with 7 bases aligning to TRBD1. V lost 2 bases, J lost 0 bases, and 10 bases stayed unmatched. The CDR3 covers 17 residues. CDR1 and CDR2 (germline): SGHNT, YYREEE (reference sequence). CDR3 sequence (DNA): TGTGCCAGCAGCTTCCCGGAGACAGGGAAAATGAACACTGAAGCTTTCTTT. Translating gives CASSFPETGKMNTEAFF.

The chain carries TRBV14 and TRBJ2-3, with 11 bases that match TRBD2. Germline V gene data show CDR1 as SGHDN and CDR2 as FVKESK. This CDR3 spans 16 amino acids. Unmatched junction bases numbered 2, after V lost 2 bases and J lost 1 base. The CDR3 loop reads CASSQPGLAGTDTQYF. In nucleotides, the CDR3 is TGTGCCAGCAGCCAACCGGGACTAGCGGGCACAGATACGCAGTATTTT. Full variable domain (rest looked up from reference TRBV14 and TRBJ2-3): EAGVTQFPSHSVIEKGQTVTLRCDPISGHDNLYWYRRVMGKEIKFLLHFVKESKQDESGMPNNRFLAERTGGTYSTLKVQPAELEDSGVYFCASSQPGLAGTDTQYFGPGTRLTVL.

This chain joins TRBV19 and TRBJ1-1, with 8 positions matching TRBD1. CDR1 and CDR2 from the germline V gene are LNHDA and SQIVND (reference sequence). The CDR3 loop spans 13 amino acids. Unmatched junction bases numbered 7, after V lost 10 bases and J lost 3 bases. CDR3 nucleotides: TGTGCCACGGGGGCAGGGGGCTACACTGAAGCTTTCTTT. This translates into CATGAGGYTEAFF.

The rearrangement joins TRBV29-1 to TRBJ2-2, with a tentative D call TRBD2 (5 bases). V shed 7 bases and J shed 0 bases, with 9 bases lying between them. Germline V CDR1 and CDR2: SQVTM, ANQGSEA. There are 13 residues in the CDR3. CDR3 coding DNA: TGCAGCGGGCGGGCCCCGAACACCGGGGAGCTGTTTTTT. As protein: CSGRAPNTGELFF.

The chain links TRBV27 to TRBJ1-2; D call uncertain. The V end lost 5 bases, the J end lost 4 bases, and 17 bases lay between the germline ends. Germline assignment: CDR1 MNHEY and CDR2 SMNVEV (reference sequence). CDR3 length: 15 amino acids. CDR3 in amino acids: CASSPLDIPSYGYTF. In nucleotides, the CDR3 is TGTGCCAGCAGTCCCTTAGATATCCCATCCTATGGCTACACCTTC.

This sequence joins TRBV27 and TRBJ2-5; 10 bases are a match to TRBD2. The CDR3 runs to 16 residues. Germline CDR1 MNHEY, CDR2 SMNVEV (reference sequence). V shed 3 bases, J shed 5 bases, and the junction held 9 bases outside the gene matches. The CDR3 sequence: CASSLGASGRSETQYF. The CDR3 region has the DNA TGTGCCAGCAGTTTGGGGGCTAGCGGGAGATCGGAGACCCAGTACTTC.

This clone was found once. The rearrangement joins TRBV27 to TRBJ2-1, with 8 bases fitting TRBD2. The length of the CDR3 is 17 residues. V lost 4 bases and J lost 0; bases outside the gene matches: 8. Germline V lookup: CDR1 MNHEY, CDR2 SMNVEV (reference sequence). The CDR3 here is CASSSSPGGLSYNEQFF. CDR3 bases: TGTGCCAGCAGTTCTTCTCCGGGAGGGCTCTCCTACAATGAGCAGTTCTTC.

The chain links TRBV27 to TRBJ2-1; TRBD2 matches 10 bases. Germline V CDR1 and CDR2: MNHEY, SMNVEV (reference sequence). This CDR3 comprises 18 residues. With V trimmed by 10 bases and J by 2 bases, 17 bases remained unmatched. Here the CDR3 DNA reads TGTGCCACTGTGACTAGCGGGCCAATCTCTCGGGCCTACAATGAGCAGTTCTTC. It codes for CATVTSGPISRAYNEQFF.

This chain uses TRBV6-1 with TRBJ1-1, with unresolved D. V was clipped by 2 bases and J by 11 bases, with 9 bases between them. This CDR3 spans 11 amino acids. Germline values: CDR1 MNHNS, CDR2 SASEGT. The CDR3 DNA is TGTGCCAGCAGTGAAATGAATGGGGCTTTCTTT. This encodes CASSEMNGAFF.

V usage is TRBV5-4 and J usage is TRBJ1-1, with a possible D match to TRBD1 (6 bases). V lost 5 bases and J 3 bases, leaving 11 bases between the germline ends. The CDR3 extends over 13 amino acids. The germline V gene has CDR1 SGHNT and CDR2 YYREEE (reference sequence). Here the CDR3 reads CASSFGQHTEAFF. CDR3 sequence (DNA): TGTGCCAGCAGTTTCGGACAGCACACTGAAGCTTTCTTT.

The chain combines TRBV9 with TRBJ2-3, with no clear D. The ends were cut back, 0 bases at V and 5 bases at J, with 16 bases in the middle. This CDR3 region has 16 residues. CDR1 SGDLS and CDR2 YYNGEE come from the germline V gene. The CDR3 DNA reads TGTGCCAGCAGCGTAGTTGGTACGAATAAAGGAGATACGCAGTATTTT. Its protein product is CASSVVGTNKGDTQYF. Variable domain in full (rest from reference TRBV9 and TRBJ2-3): DSGVTQTPKHLITATGQRVTLRCSPRSGDLSVYWYQQSLDQGLQFLIQYYNGEERAKGNILERFSAQQFPDLHSELNLSSLELGDSALYFCASSVVGTNKGDTQYFGPGTRLTVL.

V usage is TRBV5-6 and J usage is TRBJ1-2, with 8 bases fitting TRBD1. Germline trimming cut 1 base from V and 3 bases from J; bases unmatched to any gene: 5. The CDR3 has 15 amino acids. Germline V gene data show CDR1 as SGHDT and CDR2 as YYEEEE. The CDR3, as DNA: TGTGCCAGCAGCTTGATCAGGGGGCGCGACTATGGCTACACCTTC. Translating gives CASSLIRGRDYGYTF.

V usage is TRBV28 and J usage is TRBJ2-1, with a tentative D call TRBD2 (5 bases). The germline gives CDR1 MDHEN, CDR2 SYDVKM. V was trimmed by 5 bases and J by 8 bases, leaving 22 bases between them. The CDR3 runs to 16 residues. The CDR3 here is CASSPAVSRGTYEQFF. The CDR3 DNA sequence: TGTGCCAGCAGTCCCGCCGTTTCCCGGGGAACGTATGAGCAGTTCTTC.

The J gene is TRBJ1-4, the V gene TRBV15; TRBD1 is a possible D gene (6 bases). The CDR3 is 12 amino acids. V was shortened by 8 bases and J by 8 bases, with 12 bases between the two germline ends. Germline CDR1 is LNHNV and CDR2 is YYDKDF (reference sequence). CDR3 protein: CATGSRGEKLFF. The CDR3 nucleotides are TGTGCCACCGGTTCAAGGGGGGAAAAACTGTTTTTT.

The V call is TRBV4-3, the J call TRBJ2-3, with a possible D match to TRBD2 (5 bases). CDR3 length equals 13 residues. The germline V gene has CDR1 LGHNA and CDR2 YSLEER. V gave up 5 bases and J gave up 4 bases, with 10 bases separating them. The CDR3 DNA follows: TGCGCCAGCAGCAGAATAGCGTCAGATACGCAGTATTTT. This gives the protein CASSRIASDTQYF.

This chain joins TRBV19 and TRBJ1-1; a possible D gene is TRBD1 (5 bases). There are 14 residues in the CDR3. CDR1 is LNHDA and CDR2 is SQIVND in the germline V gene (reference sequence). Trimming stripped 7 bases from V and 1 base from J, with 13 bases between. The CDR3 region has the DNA TGTGCCAGTACCCTGGGAAGGGGGAACACTGAAGCTTTCTTT. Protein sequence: CASTLGRGNTEAFF.